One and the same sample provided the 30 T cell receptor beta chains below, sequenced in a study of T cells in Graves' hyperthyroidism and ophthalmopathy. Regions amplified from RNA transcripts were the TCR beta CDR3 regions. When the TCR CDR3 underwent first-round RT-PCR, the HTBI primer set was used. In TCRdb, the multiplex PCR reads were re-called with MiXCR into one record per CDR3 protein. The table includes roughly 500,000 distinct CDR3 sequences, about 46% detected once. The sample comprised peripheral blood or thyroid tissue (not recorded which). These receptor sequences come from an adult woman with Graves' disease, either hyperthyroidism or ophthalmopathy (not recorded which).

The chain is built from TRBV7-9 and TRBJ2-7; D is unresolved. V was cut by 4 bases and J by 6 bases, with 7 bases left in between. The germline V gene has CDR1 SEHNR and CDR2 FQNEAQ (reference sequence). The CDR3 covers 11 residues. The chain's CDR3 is CASSSTIEQYF. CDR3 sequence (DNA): TGTGCCAGCAGCTCGACAATCGAGCAGTACTTC. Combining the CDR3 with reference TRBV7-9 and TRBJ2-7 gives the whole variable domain DTGVSQNPRHKITKRGQNVTFRCDPISEHNRLYWYRQTLGQGPEFLTYFQNEAQLEKSRLLSDRFSAERPKGSFSTLEIQRTEQGDSAMYLCASSSTIEQYFGPGTRLTVT.

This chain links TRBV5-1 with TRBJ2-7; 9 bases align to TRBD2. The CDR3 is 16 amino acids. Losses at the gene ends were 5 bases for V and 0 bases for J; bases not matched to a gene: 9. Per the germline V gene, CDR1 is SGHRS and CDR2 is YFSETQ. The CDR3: CASSFESSGASYEQYF. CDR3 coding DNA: TGCGCCAGCAGTTTTGAGTCTAGCGGGGCCTCCTACGAGCAGTACTTC.

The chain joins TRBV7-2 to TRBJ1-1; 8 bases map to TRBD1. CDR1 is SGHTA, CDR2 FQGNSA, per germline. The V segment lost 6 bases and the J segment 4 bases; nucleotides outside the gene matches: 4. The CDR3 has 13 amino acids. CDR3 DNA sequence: TGTGCCAGCAGGTCTACAGGGGGCACTGAAGCTTTCTTT. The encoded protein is CASRSTGGTEAFF.

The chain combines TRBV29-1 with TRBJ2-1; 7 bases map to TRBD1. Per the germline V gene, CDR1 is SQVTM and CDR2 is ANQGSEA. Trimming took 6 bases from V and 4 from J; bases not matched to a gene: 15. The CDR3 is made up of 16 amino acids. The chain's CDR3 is CSVEFRGRGGYNEQFF. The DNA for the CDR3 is TGCAGCGTGGAGTTTAGGGGGCGCGGAGGATACAATGAGCAGTTCTTC.

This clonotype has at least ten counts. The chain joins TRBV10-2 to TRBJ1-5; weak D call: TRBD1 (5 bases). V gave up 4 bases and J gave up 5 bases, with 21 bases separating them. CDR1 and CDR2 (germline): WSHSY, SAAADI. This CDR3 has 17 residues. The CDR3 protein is CASSAPPAGSGHQPQHF. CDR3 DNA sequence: TGCGCCAGCAGTGCTCCCCCCGCAGGGAGCGGGCATCAGCCCCAGCATTTT.

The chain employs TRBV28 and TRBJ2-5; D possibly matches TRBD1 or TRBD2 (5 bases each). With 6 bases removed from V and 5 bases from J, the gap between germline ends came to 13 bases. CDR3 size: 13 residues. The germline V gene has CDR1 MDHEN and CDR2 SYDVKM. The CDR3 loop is CASSQMGRETQYF. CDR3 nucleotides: TGTGCCAGCAGCCAGATGGGACGGGAGACCCAGTACTTC.

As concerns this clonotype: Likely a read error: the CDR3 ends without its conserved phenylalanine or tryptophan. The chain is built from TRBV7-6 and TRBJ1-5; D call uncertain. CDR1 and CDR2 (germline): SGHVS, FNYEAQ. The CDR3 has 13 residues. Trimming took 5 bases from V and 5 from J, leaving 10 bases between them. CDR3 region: CASSLSRHQPQHS. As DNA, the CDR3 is TGTGCCAGCAGCCTATCCCGCCATCAGCCCCAGCATTCT.

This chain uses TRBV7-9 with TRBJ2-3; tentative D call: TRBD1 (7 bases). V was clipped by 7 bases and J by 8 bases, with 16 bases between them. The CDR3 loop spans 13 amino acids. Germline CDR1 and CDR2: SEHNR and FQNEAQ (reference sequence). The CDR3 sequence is CASIARGVGTQYF. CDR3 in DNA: TGTGCCAGCATAGCCAGGGGGGTGGGTACGCAGTATTTT.

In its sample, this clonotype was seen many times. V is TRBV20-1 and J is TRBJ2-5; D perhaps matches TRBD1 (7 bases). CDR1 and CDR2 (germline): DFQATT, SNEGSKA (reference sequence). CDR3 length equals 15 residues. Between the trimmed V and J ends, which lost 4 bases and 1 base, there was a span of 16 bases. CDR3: CSATFGGQLQETQYF. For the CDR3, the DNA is TGCAGTGCTACCTTCGGGGGACAGCTCCAAGAGACCCAGTACTTC.

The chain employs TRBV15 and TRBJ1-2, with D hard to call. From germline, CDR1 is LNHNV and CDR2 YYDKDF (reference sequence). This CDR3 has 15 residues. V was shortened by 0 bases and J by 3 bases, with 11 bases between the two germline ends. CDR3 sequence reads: CATSRDPPGYYGYTF. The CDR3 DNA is TGTGCCACCAGCAGAGATCCCCCAGGATACTATGGCTACACCTTC.

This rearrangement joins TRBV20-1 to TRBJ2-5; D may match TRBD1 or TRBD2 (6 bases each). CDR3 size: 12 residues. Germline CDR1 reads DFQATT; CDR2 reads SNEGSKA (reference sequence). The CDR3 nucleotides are TGCAGCCTACAGGGTCGGCGGGAAAAACTGTACTTC. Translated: CSLQGRREKLYF.

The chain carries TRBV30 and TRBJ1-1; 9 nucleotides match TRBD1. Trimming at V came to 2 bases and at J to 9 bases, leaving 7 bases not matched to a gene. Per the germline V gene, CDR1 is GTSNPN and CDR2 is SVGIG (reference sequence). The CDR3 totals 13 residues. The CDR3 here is CAWSSDRGGKAFF. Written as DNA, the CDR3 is TGTGCCTGGAGTTCGGACAGGGGAGGTAAAGCTTTCTTT.

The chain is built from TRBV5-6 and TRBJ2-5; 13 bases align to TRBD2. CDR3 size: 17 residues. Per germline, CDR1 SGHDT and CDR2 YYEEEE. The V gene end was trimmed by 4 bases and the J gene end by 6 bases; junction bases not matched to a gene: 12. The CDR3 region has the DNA TGTGCCAGCAGCGACCTTACTAGCGGGAGGGCCTCGAAGACCCAGTACTTC. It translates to CASSDLTSGRASKTQYF.

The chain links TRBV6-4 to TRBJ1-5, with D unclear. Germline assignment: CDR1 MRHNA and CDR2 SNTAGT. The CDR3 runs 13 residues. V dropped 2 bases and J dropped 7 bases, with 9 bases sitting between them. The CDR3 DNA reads TGTGCCAGCAGTGACGGGCCCGGGCAGCCCCAGCATTTT. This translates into CASSDGPGQPQHF.

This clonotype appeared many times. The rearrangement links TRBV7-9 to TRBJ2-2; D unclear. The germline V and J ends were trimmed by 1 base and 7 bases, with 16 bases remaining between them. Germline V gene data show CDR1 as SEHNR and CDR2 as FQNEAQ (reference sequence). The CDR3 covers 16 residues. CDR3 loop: CASSLGRHPAGGELFF. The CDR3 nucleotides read TGTGCCAGCAGCTTAGGGCGGCACCCAGCCGGCGGGGAGCTGTTTTTT.

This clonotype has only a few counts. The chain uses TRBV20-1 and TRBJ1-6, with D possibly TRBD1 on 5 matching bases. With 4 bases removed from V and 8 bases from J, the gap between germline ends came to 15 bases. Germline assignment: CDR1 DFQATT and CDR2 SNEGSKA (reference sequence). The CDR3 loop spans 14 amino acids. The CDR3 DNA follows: TGCAGTGCTACCGCGGGGGAGGCCTATTCACCCCTCCACTTT. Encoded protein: CSATAGEAYSPLHF.

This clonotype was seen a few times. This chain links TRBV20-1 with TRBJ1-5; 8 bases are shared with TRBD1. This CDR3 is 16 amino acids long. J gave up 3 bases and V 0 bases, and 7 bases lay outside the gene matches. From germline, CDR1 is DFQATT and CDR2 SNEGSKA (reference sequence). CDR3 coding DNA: TGCAGTGCTAGAGATATGAGGACAGGGCACAATCAGCCCCAGCATTTT. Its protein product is CSARDMRTGHNQPQHF.

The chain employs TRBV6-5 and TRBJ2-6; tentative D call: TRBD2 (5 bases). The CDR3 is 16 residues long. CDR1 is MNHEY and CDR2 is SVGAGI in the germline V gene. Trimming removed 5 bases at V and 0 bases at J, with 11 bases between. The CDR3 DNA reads TGTGCCAGCAGTCCCTGGGGAGTCTCTGGGGCCAACGTCCTGACTTTC. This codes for CASSPWGVSGANVLTF.

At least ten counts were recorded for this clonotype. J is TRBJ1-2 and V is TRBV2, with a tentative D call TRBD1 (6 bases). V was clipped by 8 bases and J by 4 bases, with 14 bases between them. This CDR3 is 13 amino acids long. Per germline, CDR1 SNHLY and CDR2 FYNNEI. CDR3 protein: CASGRDTVYGYTF. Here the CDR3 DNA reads TGTGCCAGCGGGAGGGACACCGTCTATGGCTACACCTTC.

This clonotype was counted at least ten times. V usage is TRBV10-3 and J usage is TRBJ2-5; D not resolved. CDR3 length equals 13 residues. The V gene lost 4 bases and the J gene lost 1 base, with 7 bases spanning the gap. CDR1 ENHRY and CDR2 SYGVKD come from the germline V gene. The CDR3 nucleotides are TGTGCCATCAGTGGGACGGTCCAAGAGACCCAGTACTTC. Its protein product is CAISGTVQETQYF.

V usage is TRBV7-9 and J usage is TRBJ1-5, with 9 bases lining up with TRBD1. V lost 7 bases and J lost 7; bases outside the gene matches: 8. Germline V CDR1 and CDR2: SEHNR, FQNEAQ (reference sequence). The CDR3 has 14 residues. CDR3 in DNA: TGTGCCAGCACTATGGGACAGGGTGGGCAGCCCCAGCATTTT. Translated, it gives CASTMGQGGQPQHF.

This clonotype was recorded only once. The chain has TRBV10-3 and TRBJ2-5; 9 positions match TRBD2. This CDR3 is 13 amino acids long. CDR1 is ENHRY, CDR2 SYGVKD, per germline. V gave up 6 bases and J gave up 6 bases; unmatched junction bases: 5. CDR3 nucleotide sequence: TGTGCCATCAGGAAGACTAGCGGTCAGACCCAGTACTTC. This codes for CAIRKTSGQTQYF.

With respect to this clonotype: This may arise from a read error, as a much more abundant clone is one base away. In DNA, the CDR3 is TGCAGTGCTAGAGATGGGGGGAAGGGCCTACTGGACACTGAAGCTTTCTTT. Its translation: CSARDGGKGLLDTEAFF. The V call is TRBV20-1, the J call TRBJ1-1; D is perhaps TRBD1 (5 bases). This CDR3 region has 17 residues. V dropped 0 bases and J dropped 3 bases, with 20 bases sitting between them. Germline lookup yields CDR1 DFQATT and CDR2 SNEGSKA (reference sequence).

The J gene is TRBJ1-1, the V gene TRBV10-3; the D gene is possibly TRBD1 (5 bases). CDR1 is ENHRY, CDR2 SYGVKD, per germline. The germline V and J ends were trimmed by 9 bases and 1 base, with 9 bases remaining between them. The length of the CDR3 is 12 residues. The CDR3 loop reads CAIGASNTEAFF. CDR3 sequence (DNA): TGTGCCATAGGGGCATCGAACACTGAAGCTTTCTTT.

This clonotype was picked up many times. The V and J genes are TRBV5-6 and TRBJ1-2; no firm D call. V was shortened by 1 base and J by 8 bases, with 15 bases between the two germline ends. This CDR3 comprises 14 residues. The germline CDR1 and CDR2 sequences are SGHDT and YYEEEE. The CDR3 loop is CASSLSRTPFGYTF. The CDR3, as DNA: TGTGCCAGCAGCTTGTCCAGGACTCCCTTCGGCTACACCTTC. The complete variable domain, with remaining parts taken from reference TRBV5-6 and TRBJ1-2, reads DAGVTQSPTHLIKTRGQQVTLRCSPKSGHDTVSWYQQALGQGPQFIFQYYEEEERQRGNFPDRFSGHQFPNYSSELNVNALLLGDSALYLCASSLSRTPFGYTFGSGTRLTVV.

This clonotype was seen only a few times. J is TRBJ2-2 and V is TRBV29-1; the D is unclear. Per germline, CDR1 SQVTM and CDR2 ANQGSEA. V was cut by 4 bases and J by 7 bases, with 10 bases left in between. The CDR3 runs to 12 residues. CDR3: CSVGLQLGELFF. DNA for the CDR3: TGCAGCGTTGGCCTCCAACTCGGGGAGCTGTTTTTT.

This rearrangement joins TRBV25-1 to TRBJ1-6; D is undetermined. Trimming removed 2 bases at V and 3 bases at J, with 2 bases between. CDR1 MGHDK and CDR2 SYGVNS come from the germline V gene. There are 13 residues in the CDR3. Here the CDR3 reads CASSEIYNSPLHF. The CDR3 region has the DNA TGTGCCAGCAGTGAAATCTATAATTCACCCCTCCACTTT.

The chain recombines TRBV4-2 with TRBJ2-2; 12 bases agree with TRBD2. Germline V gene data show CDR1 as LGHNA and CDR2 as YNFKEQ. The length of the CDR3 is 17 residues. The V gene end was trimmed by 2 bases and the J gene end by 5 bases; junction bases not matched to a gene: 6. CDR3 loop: CASSQPSGRGPTGELFF. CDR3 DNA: TGTGCCAGCAGCCAACCTAGCGGGAGGGGGCCGACCGGGGAGCTGTTTTTT.

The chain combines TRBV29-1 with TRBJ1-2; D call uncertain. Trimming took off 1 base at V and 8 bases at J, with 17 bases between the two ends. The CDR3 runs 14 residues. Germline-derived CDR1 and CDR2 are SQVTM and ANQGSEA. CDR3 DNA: TGCAGCGTTGAAGGGGGAAAGTTCTCTTGGGGCTACACCTTC. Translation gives CSVEGGKFSWGYTF.

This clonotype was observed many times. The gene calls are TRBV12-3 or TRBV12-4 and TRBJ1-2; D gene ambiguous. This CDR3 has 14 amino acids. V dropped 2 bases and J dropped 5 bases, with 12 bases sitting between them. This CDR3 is CASSLTGSQYGYTF. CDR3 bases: TGTGCCAGCAGTTTAACCGGGAGCCAATATGGCTACACCTTC.